This section outlines one T cell receptor beta chain sequence together with its context. The data are from a study of control samples from healthy donors and cancer patients. The CDR3 spans 15 residues. The J segment lost 1 base and the V segment lost 5 bases, leaving 6 bases of the junction unmatched. The germline gives CDR1 KGHSH, CDR2 LQKENI. Profiled with immunoSEQ multiplex PCR; TCRdb holds only in-frame clones, not every one. The profile shows about 98,000 clones, approximately 78% of them singletons. Sequenced: blood. This clonotype originated in a man between 60 and 75 years old in good health. The genes are TRBV18 and TRBJ1-2, with 8 bases aligning to TRBD1. DNA for the CDR3: TGTGCCAGCTCAAGAGTCGACAGGGGTAACTATGGCTACACCTTC. This gives the protein CASSRVDRGNYGYTF.